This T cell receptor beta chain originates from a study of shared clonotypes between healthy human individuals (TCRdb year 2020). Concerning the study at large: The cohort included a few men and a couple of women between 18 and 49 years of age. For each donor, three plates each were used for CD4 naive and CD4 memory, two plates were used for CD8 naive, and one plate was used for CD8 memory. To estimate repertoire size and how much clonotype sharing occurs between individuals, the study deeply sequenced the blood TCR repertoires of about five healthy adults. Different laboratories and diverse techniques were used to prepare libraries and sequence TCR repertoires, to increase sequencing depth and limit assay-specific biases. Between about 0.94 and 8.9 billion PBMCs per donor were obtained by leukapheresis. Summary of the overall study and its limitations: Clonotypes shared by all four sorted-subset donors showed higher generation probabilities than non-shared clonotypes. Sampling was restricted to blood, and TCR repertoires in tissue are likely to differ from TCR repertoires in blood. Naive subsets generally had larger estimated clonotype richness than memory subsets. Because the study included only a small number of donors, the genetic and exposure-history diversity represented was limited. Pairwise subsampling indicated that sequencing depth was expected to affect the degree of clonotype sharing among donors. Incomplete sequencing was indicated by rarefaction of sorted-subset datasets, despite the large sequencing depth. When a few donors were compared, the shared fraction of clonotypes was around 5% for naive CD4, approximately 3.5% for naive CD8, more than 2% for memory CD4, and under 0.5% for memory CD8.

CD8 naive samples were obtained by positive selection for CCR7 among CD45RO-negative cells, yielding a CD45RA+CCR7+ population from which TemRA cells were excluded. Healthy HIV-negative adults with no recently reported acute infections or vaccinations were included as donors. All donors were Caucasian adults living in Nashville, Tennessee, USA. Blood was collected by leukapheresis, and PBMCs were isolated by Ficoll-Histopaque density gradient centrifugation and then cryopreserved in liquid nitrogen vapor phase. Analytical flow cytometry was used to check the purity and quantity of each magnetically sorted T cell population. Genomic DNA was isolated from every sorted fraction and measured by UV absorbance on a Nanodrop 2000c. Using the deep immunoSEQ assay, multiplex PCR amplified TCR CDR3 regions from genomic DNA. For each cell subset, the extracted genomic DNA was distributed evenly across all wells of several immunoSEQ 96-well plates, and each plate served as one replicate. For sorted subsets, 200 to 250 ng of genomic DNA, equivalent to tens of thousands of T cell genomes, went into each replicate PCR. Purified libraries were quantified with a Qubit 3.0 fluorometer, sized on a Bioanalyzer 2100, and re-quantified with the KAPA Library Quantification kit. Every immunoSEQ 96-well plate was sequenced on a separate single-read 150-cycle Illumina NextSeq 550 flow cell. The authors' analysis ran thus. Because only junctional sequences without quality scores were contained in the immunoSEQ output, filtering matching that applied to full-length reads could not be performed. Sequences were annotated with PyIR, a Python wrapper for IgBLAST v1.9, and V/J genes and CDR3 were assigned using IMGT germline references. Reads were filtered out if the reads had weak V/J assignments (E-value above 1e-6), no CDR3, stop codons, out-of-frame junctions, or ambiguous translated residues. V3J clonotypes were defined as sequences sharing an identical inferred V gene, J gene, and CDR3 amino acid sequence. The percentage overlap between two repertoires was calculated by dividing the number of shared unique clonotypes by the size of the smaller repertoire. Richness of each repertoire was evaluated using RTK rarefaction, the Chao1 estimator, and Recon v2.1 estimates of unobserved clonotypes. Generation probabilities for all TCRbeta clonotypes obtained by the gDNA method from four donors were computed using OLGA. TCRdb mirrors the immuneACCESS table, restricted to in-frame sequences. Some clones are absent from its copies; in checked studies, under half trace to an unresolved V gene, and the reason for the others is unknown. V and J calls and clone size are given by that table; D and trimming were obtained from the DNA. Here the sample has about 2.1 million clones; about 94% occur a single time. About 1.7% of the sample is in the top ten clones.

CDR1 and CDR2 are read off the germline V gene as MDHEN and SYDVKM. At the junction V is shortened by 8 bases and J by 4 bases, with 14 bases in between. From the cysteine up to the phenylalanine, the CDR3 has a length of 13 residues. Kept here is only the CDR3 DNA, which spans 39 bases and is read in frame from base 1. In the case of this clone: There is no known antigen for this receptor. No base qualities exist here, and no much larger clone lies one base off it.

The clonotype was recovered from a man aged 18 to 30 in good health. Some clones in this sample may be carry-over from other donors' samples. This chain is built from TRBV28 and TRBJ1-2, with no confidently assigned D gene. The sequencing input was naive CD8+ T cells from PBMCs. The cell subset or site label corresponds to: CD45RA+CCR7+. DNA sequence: TGTGCCAGCGGGGAGCGGACCGGCTATGGCTACACCTTC. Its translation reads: CASGERTGYGYTF.